These 30 T cell receptor beta chains came from one sample sequenced in a study of T cells in Graves' hyperthyroidism and ophthalmopathy. Researchers amplified the TCR beta CDR3 regions from RNA transcripts. A set of HTBI primers served as the primers for a first-round RT-PCR of the TCR CDR3. TCRdb independently ran MiXCR on the multiplex PCR reads; one entry per CDR3 protein. Of 700,000 to 950,000 distinct CDR3 sequences listed, 35% are singletons. The sequenced sample was blood. Every receptor here comes from a woman between 40 and 55 years old with Graves' hyperthyroidism.

This clonotype appeared many times. The gene calls are TRBV7-2 and TRBJ1-2; D unclear. The ends were cut back, 2 bases at V and 0 bases at J, with 4 bases in the middle. This CDR3 is 13 amino acids long. Per the germline V gene, CDR1 is SGHTA and CDR2 is FQGNSA. Here the CDR3 DNA reads TGTGCCAGCAGCTTACTGACTAACTATGGCTACACCTTC. It encodes CASSLLTNYGYTF.

V usage is TRBV19 and J usage is TRBJ1-1, with 9 nucleotides matching TRBD1. The CDR3 has 16 amino acids. V trimming: 5 bases; J trimming: 0 bases; junction bases outside the gene matches: 7. Per the germline V gene, CDR1 is LNHDA and CDR2 is SQIVND (reference sequence). The CDR3 region is CASSPGQGKMNTEAFF. The CDR3 DNA is TGTGCCAGTAGTCCAGGACAGGGGAAAATGAACACTGAAGCTTTCTTT. Together with reference TRBV19 and TRBJ1-1, the CDR3 gives the full variable domain: DGGITQSPKYLFRKEGQNVTLSCEQNLNHDAMYWYRQDPGQGLRLIYYSQIVNDFQKGDIAEGYSVSREKKESFPLTVTSAQKNPTAFYLCASSPGQGKMNTEAFFGQGTRLTVV.

The chain carries TRBV7-9 and TRBJ1-5; D might be TRBD1 (6 bases). Trimming cost V 1 base and J 7 bases, with 17 bases left between them. Germline V CDR1 and CDR2: SEHNR, FQNEAQ (reference sequence). The CDR3 runs to 16 residues. For the CDR3, the DNA is TGTGCCAGCAGCTTAGTGACAGGACTGGGTGAGCAGCCCCAGCATTTT. Protein product: CASSLVTGLGEQPQHF.

In this sample, this clonotype turned up once. The V and J genes are TRBV6-5 and TRBJ1-2; the match to TRBD1 covers 8 bases. This CDR3 has 15 amino acids. Germline-derived CDR1 and CDR2 are MNHEY and SVGAGI. V dropped 5 bases and J dropped 4; count of bases not matched to a gene: 9. The CDR3 sequence: CASSAYRGSIYGYTF. The DNA of the CDR3 is TGTGCCAGCAGTGCCTACAGGGGGTCGATCTATGGCTACACCTTC.

This clonotype was seen many times. V usage is TRBV10-3 and J usage is TRBJ2-2; D remains unclear. Trimming shortened V by 10 bases and J by 6 bases, and 6 bases separated the two germline ends. This CDR3 region has 10 residues. The germline gives CDR1 ENHRY, CDR2 SYGVKD. For the CDR3, the DNA is TGTGCCACCCGGTCCGGGGAGCTGTTTTTT. Translated, it gives CATRSGELFF.

This clonotype was counted only a few times. The chain couples TRBV6-1 to TRBJ1-2, with D possibly matching TRBD1 (5 bases). Germline V CDR1 and CDR2: MNHNS, SASEGT. The V gene lost 0 bases and the J gene lost 4 bases, with 9 bases spanning the gap. This CDR3 is 14 amino acids long. CDR3 sequence: CASSEAHRSYGYTF. CDR3 in DNA: TGTGCCAGCAGTGAAGCGCACAGGAGCTATGGCTACACCTTC.

V gene TRBV12-3 or TRBV12-4 combines with J gene TRBJ1-6; D is perhaps TRBD1 (5 bases). V was trimmed by 8 bases and J by 5 bases, leaving 10 bases between them. The CDR3 is made up of 13 amino acids. For the CDR3, the DNA is TGTGCCAGCGGAACAGGACATAATTCACCCCTCCACTTT. This translates into CASGTGHNSPLHF.

This clonotype was seen a handful of times. V gene TRBV20-1 combines with J gene TRBJ2-5; D gene uncertain. This CDR3 has 12 residues. Germline CDR1 reads DFQATT; CDR2 reads SNEGSKA (reference sequence). Trimming pared 4 bases from V and 1 base from J, leaving 7 bases between. CDR3 DNA: TGCAGTGCTATGGGGATCCAAGAGACCCAGTACTTC. Residues: CSAMGIQETQYF.

Many counts were recorded for this clonotype. V and J are TRBV5-4 and TRBJ1-1; no firm D call. This CDR3 region has 13 residues. The V gene's germline CDR1 is SGHNT and CDR2 YYREEE (reference sequence). Trimming shortened V by 4 bases and J by 1 base, and 8 bases separated the two germline ends. The CDR3 DNA reads as TGTGCCAGCAGCATGCAAGGGAACACTGAAGCTTTCTTT. Its translation: CASSMQGNTEAFF.

Note on this clonotype: This may stem from a read error, because a much larger clone lies one nucleotide away. This CDR3 reads CASSDGGPQETQCF. The CDR3 nucleotides read TGTGCCAGCAGTGACGGGGGTCCCCAAGAGACCCAGTGCTTC. This chain uses TRBV2 with TRBJ2-5; D is perhaps TRBD2 (6 bases). The CDR3 contains 14 residues. Germline loops: CDR1 SNHLY, CDR2 FYNNEI.

Concerning this clonotype itself: At one of its ends the junction is not consistent with the germline gene, which may arise from a read error. This chain connects TRBV27 to TRBJ1-1; tentatively, D is TRBD1 (5 bases). Germline CDR1 MNHEY, CDR2 SMNVEV (reference sequence). The CDR3 is 14 amino acids. CDR3 sequence reads: CAGSPTQANTEAFF. CDR3 bases: TGTGCCGGCAGCCCCACACAGGCGAACACTGAAGCTTTCTTT.

The CDR3 protein is CASSVHSTGELFF. The CDR3 DNA is TGTGCCAGCAGCGTGCACTCCACCGGGGAGCTGTTTTTT. The V call is TRBV9, the J call TRBJ2-2; D not certain. The CDR3 consists of 13 residues. V lost 2 bases and J 4 bases, leaving 6 bases between the germline ends. Germline CDR1 SGDLS, CDR2 YYNGEE.

This clonotype was seen more than once but under ten times. The chain carries TRBV7-2 and TRBJ2-3, with D uncertain. V dropped 4 bases and J dropped 4 bases, with 9 bases sitting between them. The CDR3 has 13 residues. Germline assignment: CDR1 SGHTA and CDR2 FQGNSA. CDR3 in DNA: TGTGCCAGCAGCTCATGGGGATCAGATACGCAGTATTTT. This translates into CASSSWGSDTQYF.

This clonotype was observed at least ten times. The chain has TRBV10-3 and TRBJ1-1; 7 bases are a match to TRBD1. The CDR3 spans 15 residues. V was pared by 2 bases and J by 1 base, with 4 bases of the junction left unmatched. Germline CDR1 and CDR2: ENHRY and SYGVKD. For the CDR3, the DNA is TGTGCCATCAGTGAGACCGGGACAGAGAACACTGAAGCTTTCTTT. Translated: CAISETGTENTEAFF.

The chain joins TRBV3-1 to TRBJ2-7, with D possibly TRBD1 on 5 matching bases. Trimming removed 0 bases from V and 3 bases from J, with 12 bases in between. The CDR3 is made up of 15 amino acids. Germline V gene data show CDR1 as LGHDT and CDR2 as YNNKEL (reference sequence). The CDR3 sequence: CASSQEAGKIYEQYF. The CDR3 nucleotides are TGTGCCAGCAGCCAAGAGGCAGGGAAGATCTACGAGCAGTACTTC.

The CDR3 region has the DNA TGTGCCAGCAGGCTCGGACAGCCAACCTACAATGAGCAGTTCTTC. Amino acid sequence: CASRLGQPTYNEQFF. V is TRBV2 and J is TRBJ2-1; D might be TRBD1 (6 bases). Trimming took 6 bases from V and 2 from J, leaving 14 bases between them. Germline V gene sequence: CDR1 SNHLY, CDR2 FYNNEI. This CDR3 is built from 15 residues.

The V and J genes are TRBV28 and TRBJ2-7, with 11 bases identical to TRBD2. The germline V gene encodes CDR1 MDHEN and CDR2 SYDVKM. Unmatched junction bases numbered 9, after V lost 2 bases and J lost 3 bases. The CDR3 contains 17 residues. DNA of the CDR3: TGTGCCAGCAGTTTAACCCTACTAGCGGGAGAGATCTACGAGCAGTACTTC. Protein product: CASSLTLLAGEIYEQYF.

This clonotype was detected ten times or more. V and J are TRBV24-1 and TRBJ1-1, with D unresolved. This CDR3 spans 14 amino acids. The germline V gene encodes CDR1 KGHDR and CDR2 SFDVKD. The V gene lost 5 bases and the J gene lost 4 bases, with 13 bases spanning the gap. DNA for the CDR3: TGTGCCACCAGTGCCGCAGCGCGTGCCACTGAAGCTTTCTTT. It encodes CATSAAARATEAFF.

Many counts were recorded for this clonotype. V is TRBV12-3 or TRBV12-4 and J is TRBJ1-5, with 7 bases fitting TRBD1. Losses at the gene ends were 5 bases for V and 3 bases for J; bases not matched to a gene: 4. The CDR3 runs 14 residues. The CDR3 protein is CASSGTASNQPQHF. The CDR3, as DNA: TGTGCCAGCAGTGGGACAGCCTCCAATCAGCCCCAGCATTTT.

This clonotype was seen many times. This chain links TRBV7-9 with TRBJ1-5; D remains ambiguous. V lost 5 bases to trimming and J lost 4 bases, with 9 bases between them. This CDR3 is built from 13 residues. The germline CDR1 and CDR2 sequences are SEHNR and FQNEAQ (reference sequence). CDR3 amino acids: CASSPDANQPQHF. The CDR3 DNA reads as TGTGCCAGCAGCCCGGACGCGAATCAGCCCCAGCATTTT.

V and J are TRBV29-1 and TRBJ1-1; TRBD1 aligns across 9 bases. The CDR3 is made up of 11 amino acids. Per the germline V gene, CDR1 is SQVTM and CDR2 is ANQGSEA. Unmatched junction bases numbered 3, after V lost 6 bases and J lost 7 bases. The CDR3: CSVGQGIEAFF. For the CDR3, the DNA is TGCAGCGTGGGACAGGGTATTGAAGCTTTCTTT.

As concerns this clonotype: No conserved phenylalanine or tryptophan ends this CDR3, so it is likely a read error. The limits of the CDR3 on the DNA are not certain, so only TCRdb's listed CDR3 is given. The chain combines TRBV19 with TRBJ1-1; TRBD1 is taken as the D call from the table, unchecked against the DNA. The germline V gene encodes CDR1 LNHDA and CDR2 SQIVND (reference sequence). The CDR3 is 8 residues long, counting both termini. This CDR3 is CASSRSLS.

In its sample, this clonotype was seen a few times. The V gene is TRBV4-1, the J gene TRBJ2-2; TRBD1 matches at 7 bases. V lost 4 bases to trimming and J lost 3 bases; unmatched junction nucleotides: 5. Germline CDR1 MGHRA, CDR2 YSYEKL. The CDR3 has 15 amino acids. This CDR3 is CASSRRQGDTGELFF. CDR3 sequence (DNA): TGCGCCAGCAGCCGGCGACAGGGCGACACCGGGGAGCTGTTTTTT.

This clonotype was counted ten times or more. J is TRBJ1-6 and V is TRBV7-2, with D uncertain. V dropped 5 bases and J dropped 5 bases, with 16 bases sitting between them. This CDR3 spans 16 amino acids. From germline, CDR1 is SGHTA and CDR2 FQGNSA. CDR3 sequence reads: CASSAEGSGNNSPLHF. CDR3 coding DNA: TGTGCCAGCAGCGCAGAAGGTAGTGGGAATAATTCACCCCTCCACTTT.

The V and J genes are TRBV19 and TRBJ2-7; 9 bases fit TRBD2. Trimming cost V 4 bases and J 4 bases; bases outside gene matches: 2. The CDR3 is made up of 13 amino acids. CDR1 LNHDA and CDR2 SQIVND come from the germline V gene (reference sequence). Here the CDR3 reads CASSSGGAYEQYF. Written as DNA, the CDR3 is TGTGCCAGTAGTAGCGGGGGGGCATACGAGCAGTACTTC.

This clonotype was seen many times. This rearrangement joins TRBV6-5 to TRBJ2-7; D may be TRBD2 (6 bases). Deletions cut 2 bases from V and 7 bases from J, with 12 bases between. CDR1 and CDR2 (germline): MNHEY, SVGAGI. The CDR3 runs 13 residues. The CDR3 DNA sequence: TGTGCCAGCAGTTACCCTGGCCGGGAGGAGCAGTACTTC. It codes for CASSYPGREEQYF.

The chain carries TRBV7-9 and TRBJ1-2, with 9 nucleotides matching TRBD1. In germline, CDR1 is SEHNR, CDR2 FQNEAQ (reference sequence). The CDR3 is 15 amino acids. Unmatched junction bases numbered 9, after V lost 5 bases and J lost 5 bases. CDR3 in amino acids: CASSPWDRVDYGYTF. In DNA form, the CDR3 reads TGTGCCAGCAGCCCCTGGGACAGGGTTGATTATGGCTACACCTTC.

This clonotype was seen only a few times. The genes are TRBV28 and TRBJ1-2; D is unclear. Between the trimmed V and J ends, which lost 3 bases and 4 bases, there was a span of 15 bases. This CDR3 has 15 amino acids. Per germline, CDR1 MDHEN and CDR2 SYDVKM. CDR3 region: CASSFTPSRLYGYTF. DNA for the CDR3: TGTGCCAGCAGTTTTACGCCGAGCCGACTCTATGGCTACACCTTC.

The chain joins TRBV10-2 to TRBJ1-2; TRBD1 might be the D (5 bases). Germline V gene lookup returns CDR1 WSHSY and CDR2 SAAADI. CDR3 length: 13 amino acids. The V end lost 3 bases, the J end lost 4 bases, and 9 bases lay between the germline ends. The CDR3 loop reads CASSDRDFYGYTF. The CDR3, as DNA: TGCGCCAGCAGTGACAGGGACTTCTATGGCTACACCTTC.

This chain uses TRBV29-1 with TRBJ2-5, with a tentative D call TRBD2 (7 bases). This CDR3 has 13 residues. From germline, CDR1 is SQVTM and CDR2 ANQGSEA. V lost 8 bases and J lost 5, with 18 bases in between. CDR3 sequence (DNA): TGCAGCCTCCACGGGGGGCGGTATGAGACCCAGTACTTC. Translating gives CSLHGGRYETQYF.